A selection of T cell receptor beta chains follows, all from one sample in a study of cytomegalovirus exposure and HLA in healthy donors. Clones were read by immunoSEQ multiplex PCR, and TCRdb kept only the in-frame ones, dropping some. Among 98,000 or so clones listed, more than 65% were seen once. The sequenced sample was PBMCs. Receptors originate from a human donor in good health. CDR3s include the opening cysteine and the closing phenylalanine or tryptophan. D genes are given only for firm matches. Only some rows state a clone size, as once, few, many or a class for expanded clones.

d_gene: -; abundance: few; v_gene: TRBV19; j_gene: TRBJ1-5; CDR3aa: CASSIVAKNQPQHF; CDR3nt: TGTGCCAGTAGTATAGTCGCTAAAAATCAGCCCCAGCATTTT
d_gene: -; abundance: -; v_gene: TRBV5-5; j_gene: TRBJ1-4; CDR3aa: CASSVGTTNEKLFF; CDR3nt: TGTGCCAGCAGCGTCGGTACAACTAATGAAAAACTGTTTTTT
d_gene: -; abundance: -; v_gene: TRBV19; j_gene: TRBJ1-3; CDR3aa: CASTEQLGNTIYF; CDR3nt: TGTGCCAGTACGGAACAGCTTGGAAACACCATATATTTT
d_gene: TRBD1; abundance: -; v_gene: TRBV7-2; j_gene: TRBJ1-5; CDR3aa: CASSRDRGDQPQHF; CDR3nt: TGTGCCAGCAGCCGGGACAGGGGAGATCAGCCCCAGCATTTT
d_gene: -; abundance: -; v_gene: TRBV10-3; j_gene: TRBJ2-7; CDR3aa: CAISGSGARGYEQYF; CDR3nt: TGTGCCATCAGCGGTTCAGGGGCGAGGGGCTACGAGCAGTACTTC
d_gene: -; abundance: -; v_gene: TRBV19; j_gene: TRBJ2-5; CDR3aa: CASSIRGWGETQYF; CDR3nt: TGTGCCAGTAGTATAAGAGGGTGGGGAGAGACCCAGTACTTC
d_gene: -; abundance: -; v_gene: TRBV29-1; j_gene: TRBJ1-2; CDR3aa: CSVSSPGANYGYTF; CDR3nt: TGCAGCGTCAGCTCCCCCGGGGCTAACTATGGCTACACCTTC
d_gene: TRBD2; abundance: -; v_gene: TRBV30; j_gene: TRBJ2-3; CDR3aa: CAWSIQRGGRSTDTQYF; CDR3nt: TGTGCCTGGAGTATCCAGCGGGGGGGGAGGAGCACAGATACGCAGTATTTT
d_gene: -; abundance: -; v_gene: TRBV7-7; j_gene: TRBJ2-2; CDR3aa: CASSRTPGGVTGELFF; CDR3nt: TGTGCCAGCAGCAGGACCCCGGGCGGGGTCACCGGGGAGCTGTTTTTT
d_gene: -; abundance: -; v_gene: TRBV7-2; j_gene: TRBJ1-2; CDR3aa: CASSLIGQVNYGYTF; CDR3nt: TGTGCCAGCAGCTTGATAGGACAAGTGAACTATGGCTACACCTTC
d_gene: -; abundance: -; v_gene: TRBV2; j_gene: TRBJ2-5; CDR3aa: CASSGQTQYF; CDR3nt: TGTGCCAGCAGTGGACAGACCCAGTACTTC
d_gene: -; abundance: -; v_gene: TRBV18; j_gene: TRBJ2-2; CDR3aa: CASSPLFGAELFF; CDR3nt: TGTGCCAGCTCTCCCTTGTTCGGAGCGGAGCTGTTTTTT
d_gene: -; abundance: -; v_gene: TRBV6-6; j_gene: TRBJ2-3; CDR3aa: CASSEYTDTQYF; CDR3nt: TGTGCCAGCAGCGAGTACACAGATACGCAGTATTTT
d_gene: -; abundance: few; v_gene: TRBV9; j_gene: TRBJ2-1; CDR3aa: CASSPNRVHEQFF; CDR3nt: TGTGCCAGCAGCCCGAACAGGGTCCATGAGCAGTTCTTC
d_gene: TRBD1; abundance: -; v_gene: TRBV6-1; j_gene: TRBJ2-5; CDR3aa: CASSGAVGTGRRKTQYF; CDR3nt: TGTGCCAGCAGTGGGGCGGTGGGGACAGGGAGGAGGAAGACCCAGTACTTC
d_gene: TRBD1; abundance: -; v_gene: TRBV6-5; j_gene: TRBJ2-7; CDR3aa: CASSKGTGRYEQYF; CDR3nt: TGTGCCAGCAGTAAGGGGACAGGGCGCTACGAGCAGTACTTC
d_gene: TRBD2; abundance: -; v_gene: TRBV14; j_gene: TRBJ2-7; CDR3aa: CASSQSLAGYEQYF; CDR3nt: TGTGCCAGCAGCCAATCCCTAGCGGGGTACGAGCAGTACTTC
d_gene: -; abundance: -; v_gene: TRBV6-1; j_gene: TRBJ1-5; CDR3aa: CASNRRGAQPQHF; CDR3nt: TGTGCCAGCAATCGTCGGGGGGCACAGCCCCAGCATTTT
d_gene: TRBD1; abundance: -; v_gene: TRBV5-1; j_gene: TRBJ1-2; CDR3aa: CASSPTGKRNYGYTF; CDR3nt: TGCGCCAGCAGCCCGACAGGGAAACGTAACTATGGCTACACCTTC
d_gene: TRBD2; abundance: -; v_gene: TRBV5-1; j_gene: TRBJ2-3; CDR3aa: CASRGRLAGGTDTQYF; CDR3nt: TGCGCCAGCAGAGGACGACTAGCGGGAGGCACAGATACGCAGTATTTT
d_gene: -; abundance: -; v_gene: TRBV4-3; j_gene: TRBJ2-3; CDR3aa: CASSSGTTDTQYF; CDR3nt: TGCGCCAGCAGCTCGGGAACCACAGATACGCAGTATTTT
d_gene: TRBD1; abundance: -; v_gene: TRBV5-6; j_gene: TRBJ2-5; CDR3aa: CASSLGPPGTVQETQYF; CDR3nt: TGTGCCAGCAGCTTGGGGCCCCCCGGGACAGTCCAAGAGACCCAGTACTTC
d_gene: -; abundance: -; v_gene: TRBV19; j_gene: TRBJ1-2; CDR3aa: CASSIPGAHGYTF; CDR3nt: TGTGCCAGTAGTATACCAGGGGCCCATGGCTACACCTTC
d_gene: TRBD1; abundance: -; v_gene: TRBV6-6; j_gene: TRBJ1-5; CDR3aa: CASRTQGDQPQHF; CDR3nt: TGTGCCAGCAGGACTCAGGGGGACCAGCCCCAGCATTTT
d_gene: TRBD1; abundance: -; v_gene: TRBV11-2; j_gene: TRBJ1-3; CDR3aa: CASSNQGAAGNTIYF; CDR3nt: TGTGCCAGCAGCAACCAGGGGGCGGCTGGAAACACCATATATTTT